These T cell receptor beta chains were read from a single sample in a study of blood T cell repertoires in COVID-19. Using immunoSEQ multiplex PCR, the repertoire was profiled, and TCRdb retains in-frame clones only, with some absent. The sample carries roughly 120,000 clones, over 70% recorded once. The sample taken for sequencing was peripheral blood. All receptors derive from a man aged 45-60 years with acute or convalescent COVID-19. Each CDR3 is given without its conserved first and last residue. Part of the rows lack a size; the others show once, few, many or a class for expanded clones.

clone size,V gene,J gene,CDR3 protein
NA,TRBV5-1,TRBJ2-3,ASSSGTGGGTDTQY
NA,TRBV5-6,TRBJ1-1,ASSFWGGEAF
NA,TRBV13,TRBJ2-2,ASSSGTGRVVLNTGELF
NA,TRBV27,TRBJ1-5,ASSPSTAYSNQPQH
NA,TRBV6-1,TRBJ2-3,ASSENLGRTTDTQY
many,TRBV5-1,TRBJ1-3,ASSVRETGTSGNTIY
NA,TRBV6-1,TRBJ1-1,ASSPRQGGNTEAF
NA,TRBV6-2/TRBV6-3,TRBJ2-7,ASSYLDREEQY
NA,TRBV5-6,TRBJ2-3,ASSLIWGGPSTDTQY
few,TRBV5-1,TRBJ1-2,ASTGGDYLNGYT
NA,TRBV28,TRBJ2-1,ASSPGRGGYNEQF
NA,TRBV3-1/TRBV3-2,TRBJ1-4,ASSQQGAEEKLF
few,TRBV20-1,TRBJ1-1,SASRARGRDTEAF
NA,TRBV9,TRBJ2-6,ASSSRRTGAGGANVLT
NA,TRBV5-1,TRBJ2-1,ASFAGAFNEQF
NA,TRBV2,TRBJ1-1,ASNRRGLNTEAF
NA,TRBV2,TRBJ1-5,ASRSQGRRNNQPQH
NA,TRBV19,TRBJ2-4,ASSRDSQNIQY
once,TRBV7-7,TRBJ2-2,ASSLARISGMRGGELF
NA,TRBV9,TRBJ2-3,ASSLYKQGLADTQY
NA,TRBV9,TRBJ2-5,ASSGTGIPSETQY
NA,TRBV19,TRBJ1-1,ASIGLGTENTEAF
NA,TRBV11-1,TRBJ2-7,ASSFGRGNSYEQY
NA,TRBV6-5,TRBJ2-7,ASTGSYEQY
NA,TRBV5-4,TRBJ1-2,ASSLKQGPLYGYT
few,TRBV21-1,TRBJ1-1,ASSKGGLLMNTEAF
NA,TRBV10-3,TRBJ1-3,AIRGTGAEAGNTIY
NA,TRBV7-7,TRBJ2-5,ASSLAAATQETQY
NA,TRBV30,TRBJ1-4,AWDDGTGSEKLF
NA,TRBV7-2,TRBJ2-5,ASSSTRLVVTQY
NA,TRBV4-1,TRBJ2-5,ASSQADNQETQY
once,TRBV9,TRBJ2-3,ASSVRLHSGTRNGDTQY
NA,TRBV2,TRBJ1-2,ASSEVAGGGYT
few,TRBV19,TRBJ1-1,ASSTTRKNTEAF
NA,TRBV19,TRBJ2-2,ASSTGLADTGELF
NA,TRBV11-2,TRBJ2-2,ASSRQGMAGELF
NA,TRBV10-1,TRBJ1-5,ASPQGEGNQPQH
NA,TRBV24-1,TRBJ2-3,ATSETTGGWADTQY
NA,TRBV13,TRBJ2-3,ASSLGGRGGDTQY
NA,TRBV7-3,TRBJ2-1,ASSSDPLAGGRGEQF
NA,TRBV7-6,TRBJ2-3,ASSRDSLALTDTQY
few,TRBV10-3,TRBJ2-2,AIRSGVVTGELF
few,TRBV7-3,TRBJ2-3,ASSPGQGRTDTQY
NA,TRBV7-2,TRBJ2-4,ASSAQTRLAKNIQY
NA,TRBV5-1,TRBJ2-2,ASSLSAASTGELF
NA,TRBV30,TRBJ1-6,AWSERRENSPLH
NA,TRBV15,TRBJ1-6,ATSRGQTGALGNSPLH
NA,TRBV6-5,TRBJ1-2,ASETAGAQNGYT
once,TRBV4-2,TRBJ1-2,ASSQDQGDNYGYT
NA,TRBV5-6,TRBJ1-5,ASSLGGQRGNQPQH
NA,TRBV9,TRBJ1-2,ASSVTGGAAGGYT
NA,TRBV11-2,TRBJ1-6,ASSLETNNSPLH